The sequence of this TCR beta chain was determined in a study of tumor and adjacent non-tumor tissue in lung cancer. General observations from the study: Tumor repertoires had a smaller top 100 clone share than normal lung. TCR diversity was significantly greater in tumor than normal lung tissue.

RNA was extracted from bulk tissue without any cell sorting. Newly diagnosed lung cancer patients had thoracic surgery in China, August–November 2014, without prior chemotherapy. Comment on this clonotype: Its antigen is undetermined.

Germline CDR1 reads MDHEN; CDR2 reads SYDVKM. Trimming removed 8 bases at V and 0 bases at J, with 11 bases between. The CDR3 covers 14 residues. The library came from three nested PCR rounds adapted from ARM-PCR protocols. MiXCR was run by TCRdb on the multiplex PCR reads, yielding one entry per CDR3 protein. This sample carries about 81,000 distinct CDR3 sequences, 72% of them seen once, and the ten largest clones take around 9.5%. The sequenced sample consisted of lung tumor tissue. This chain joins TRBV28 and TRBJ1-5, with D unclear. The clonotype was recovered from a woman between 40 and 55 years old with non-small cell lung cancer. In DNA form, the CDR3 reads TGTGCCAGCCCAGACACCATTAGCAATCAGCCCCAGCATTTT. Amino acid sequence: CASPDTISNQPQHF.